This TCR beta chain was recovered during a study of identical twins. TCRdb redid the calling of the 5' RACE reads with MiXCR, one entry per CDR3 protein. The repertoire includes around 1.7 million distinct CDR3 sequences, roughly a third of them detected once, and 0.25% to 0.3% sits in the top ten. V shed 4 bases and J 3 bases; nucleotides not matched to a gene: 2. Per germline, CDR1 SGHRS and CDR2 YFSETQ. The CDR3 is 14 residues long. This rearrangement joins TRBV5-1 to TRBJ2-5, with 11 bases identical to TRBD1. The clonotype was recovered from a newborn girl in good health. The material sequenced was cord blood. The CDR3 reads CASSAGQGEETQYF. The DNA of the CDR3 is TGCGCCAGCAGCGCGGGACAGGGGGAAGAGACCCAGTACTTC.